This T cell receptor beta chain was obtained from a study of technical replicates of blood from several donors. This CDR3 comprises 16 residues. Germline CDR1 reads SNHLY; CDR2 reads FYNNEI. Trimming stripped 6 bases from V and 3 bases from J, with 20 bases between. Here immunoSEQ multiplex PCR was the method, and the copy in TCRdb shows in-frame clones only, minus some. The sample yields tens of thousands of clones, approximately 90% seen once. This TCR derives from a human donor in good health. Some clones in this sample may be carry-over from other donors' samples. The chain is built from TRBV2 and TRBJ2-5; D is possibly TRBD2 (6 bases). Sequenced sample: PBMCs. The CDR3 coding sequence is TGTGCCAGCAGGGATGGCCTAGGAGGGCTTGAAGAGACCCAGTACTTC. Protein product: CASRDGLGGLEETQYF.